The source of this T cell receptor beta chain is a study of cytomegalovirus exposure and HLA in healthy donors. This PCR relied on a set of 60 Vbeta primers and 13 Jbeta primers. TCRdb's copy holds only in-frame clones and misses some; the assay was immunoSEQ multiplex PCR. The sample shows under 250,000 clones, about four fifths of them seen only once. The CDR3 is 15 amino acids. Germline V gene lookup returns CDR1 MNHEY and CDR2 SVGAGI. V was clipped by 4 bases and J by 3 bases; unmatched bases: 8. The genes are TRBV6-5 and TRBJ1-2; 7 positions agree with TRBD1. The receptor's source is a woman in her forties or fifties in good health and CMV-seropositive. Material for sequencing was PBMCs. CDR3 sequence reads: CASSSGRGHDYGYTF. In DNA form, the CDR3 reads TGTGCCAGCAGTTCGGGTAGGGGGCACGACTATGGCTACACCTTC.